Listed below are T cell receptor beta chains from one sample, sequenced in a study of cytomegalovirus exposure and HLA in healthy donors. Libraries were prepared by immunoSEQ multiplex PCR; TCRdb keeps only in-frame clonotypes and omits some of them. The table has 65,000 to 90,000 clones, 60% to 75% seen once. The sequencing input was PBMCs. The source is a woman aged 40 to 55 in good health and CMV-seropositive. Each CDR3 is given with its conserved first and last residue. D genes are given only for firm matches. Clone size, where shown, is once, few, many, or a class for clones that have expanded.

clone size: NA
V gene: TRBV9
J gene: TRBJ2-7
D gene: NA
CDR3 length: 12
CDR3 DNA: TGTGCCAGCAGCGTAGAGGGGTACGAGCAGTACTTC
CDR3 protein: CASSVEGYEQYF

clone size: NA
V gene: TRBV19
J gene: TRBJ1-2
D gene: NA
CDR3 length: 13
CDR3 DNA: TGTGCCAGTAGTATGGAACGGGACATTGGCTACACCTTC
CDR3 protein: CASSMERDIGYTF

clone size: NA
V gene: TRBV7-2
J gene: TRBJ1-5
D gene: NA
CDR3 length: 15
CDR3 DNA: TGTGCCAGCAGCTTAATGGGGAGAGGCAATCAGCCCCAGCATTTT
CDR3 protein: CASSLMGRGNQPQHF

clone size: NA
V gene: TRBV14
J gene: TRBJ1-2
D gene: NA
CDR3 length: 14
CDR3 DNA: TGTGCCAGCAGCCAAGTAACAGTATTCTATGGCTACACCTTC
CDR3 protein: CASSQVTVFYGYTF

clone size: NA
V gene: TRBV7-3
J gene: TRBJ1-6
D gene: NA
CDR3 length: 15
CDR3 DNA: TGTGCCAGCAGCCCACAACCCGGGGGGAATTCACCCCTCCACTTT
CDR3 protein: CASSPQPGGNSPLHF

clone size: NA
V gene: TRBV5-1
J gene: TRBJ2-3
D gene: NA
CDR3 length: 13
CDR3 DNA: TGCGCCAGCAGCCCTTATAGCACAGATACGCAGTATTTT
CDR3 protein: CASSPYSTDTQYF

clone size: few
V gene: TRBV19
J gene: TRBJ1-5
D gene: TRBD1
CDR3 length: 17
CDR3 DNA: TGTGCCAGTAGGATCTCGGGGGGACAGGGGGTTAATCAGCCCCAGCATTTT
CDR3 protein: CASRISGGQGVNQPQHF

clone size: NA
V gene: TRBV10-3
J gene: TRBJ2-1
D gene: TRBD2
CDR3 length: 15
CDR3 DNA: TGTGCCACTCAACGTGCGGGGGGGTCCTACAATGAGCAGTTCTTC
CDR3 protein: CATQRAGGSYNEQFF

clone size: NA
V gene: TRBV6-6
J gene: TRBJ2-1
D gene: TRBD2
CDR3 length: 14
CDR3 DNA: TGTGCCGGGGGCGGGGGGACGACGGGCAATGAGCAGTTCTTC
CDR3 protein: CAGGGGTTGNEQFF

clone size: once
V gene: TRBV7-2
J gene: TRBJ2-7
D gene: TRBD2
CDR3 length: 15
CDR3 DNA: TGTGCCAGCAGCTTAGAGTCGGGAGGGCCCTACGAGCAGTACTTC
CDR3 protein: CASSLESGGPYEQYF

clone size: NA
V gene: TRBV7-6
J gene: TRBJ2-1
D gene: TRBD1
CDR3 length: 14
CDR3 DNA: TGTGCCAGCGGAACAGGGGCCTCCTACAATGAGCAGTTCTTC
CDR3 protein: CASGTGASYNEQFF

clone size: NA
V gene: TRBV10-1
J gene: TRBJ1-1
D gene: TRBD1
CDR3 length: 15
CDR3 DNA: TGCGCCAGCAGTGAGTTCGTCGACAGGGAACCTGAAGCTTTCTTT
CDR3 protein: CASSEFVDREPEAFF

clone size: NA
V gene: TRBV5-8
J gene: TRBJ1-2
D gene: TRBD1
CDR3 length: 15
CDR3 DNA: TGTGCCAGCAGCGGTGGACAGGACACTAACTATGGCTACACCTTC
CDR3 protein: CASSGGQDTNYGYTF

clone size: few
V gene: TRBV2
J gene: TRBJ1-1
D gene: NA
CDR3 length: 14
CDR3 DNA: TGTGCCAGCAGGGGCCTCGCAGGGAACACTGAAGCTTTCTTT
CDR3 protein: CASRGLAGNTEAFF

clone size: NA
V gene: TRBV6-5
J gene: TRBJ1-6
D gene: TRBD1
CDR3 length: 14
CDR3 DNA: TGTGCCAGCAGTCGGGACAGATATAATTCACCCCTCCACTTT
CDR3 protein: CASSRDRYNSPLHF

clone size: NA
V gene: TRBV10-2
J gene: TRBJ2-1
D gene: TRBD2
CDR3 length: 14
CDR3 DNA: TGCGCCAGCAGTGTTTCTAGCGGGAGACATGAGCAGTTCTTC
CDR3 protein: CASSVSSGRHEQFF

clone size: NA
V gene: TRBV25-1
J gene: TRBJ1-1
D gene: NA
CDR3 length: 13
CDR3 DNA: TGTGCCAGCAGTGTCACACCGAACACTGAAGCTTTCTTT
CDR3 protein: CASSVTPNTEAFF

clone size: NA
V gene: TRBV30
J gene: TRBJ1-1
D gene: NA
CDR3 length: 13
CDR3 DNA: TGTGCCTGGAAACCGAGACCCTCGGGGGAAGCTTTCTTT
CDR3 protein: CAWKPRPSGEAFF

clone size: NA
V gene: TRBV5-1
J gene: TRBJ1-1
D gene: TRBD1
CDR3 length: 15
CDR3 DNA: TGCGCCAGCAGCGTGGAGGGACAGGGGCCTAGTCCGGCTTTCTTT
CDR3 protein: CASSVEGQGPSPAFF

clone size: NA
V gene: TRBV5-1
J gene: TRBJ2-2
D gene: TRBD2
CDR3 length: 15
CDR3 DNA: TGCGCCAGCAAAAGGGAGGGGCCGAACACCGGGGAGCTGTTTTTT
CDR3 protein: CASKREGPNTGELFF

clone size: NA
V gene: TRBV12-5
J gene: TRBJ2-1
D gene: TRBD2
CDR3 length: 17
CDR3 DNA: TGTGCTAGTGGTTTACGCACTATAGGACCGGGAGGGCATGAGCAGTTCTTC
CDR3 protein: CASGLRTIGPGGHEQFF

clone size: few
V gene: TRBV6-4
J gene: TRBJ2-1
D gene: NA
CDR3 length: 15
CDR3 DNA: TGTGCCAGCAGTGCCTCCGGGAGTCCCTACAATGAGCAGTTCTTC
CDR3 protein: CASSASGSPYNEQFF

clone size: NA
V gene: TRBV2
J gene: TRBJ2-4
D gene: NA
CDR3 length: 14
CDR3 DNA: TGTGCCAGCAGTGGTCGGAGGAACAAAAACATTCAGTACTTC
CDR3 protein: CASSGRRNKNIQYF

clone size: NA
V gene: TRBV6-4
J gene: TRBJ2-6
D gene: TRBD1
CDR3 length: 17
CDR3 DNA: TGTGCCAGCAGTACCGGGACAGGGGGCTCTGGGGCCAACGTCCTGACTTTC
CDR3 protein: CASSTGTGGSGANVLTF

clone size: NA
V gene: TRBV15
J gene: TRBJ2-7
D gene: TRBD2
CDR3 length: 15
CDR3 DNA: TGTGCCACCAGCAGAGGACTAGCGCCTACCTACGAGCAGTACTTC
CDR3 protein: CATSRGLAPTYEQYF

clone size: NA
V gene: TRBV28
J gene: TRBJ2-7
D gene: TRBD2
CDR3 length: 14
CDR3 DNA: TGTGCCAGCAGTTTAACGGGAGGGGGATTTGAGCAGTACTTC
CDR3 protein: CASSLTGGGFEQYF

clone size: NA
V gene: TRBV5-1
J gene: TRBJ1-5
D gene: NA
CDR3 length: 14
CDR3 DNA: TGCGCCAGCAGCCCGGATGGAGGAAATCAGCCCCAGCATTTT
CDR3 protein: CASSPDGGNQPQHF

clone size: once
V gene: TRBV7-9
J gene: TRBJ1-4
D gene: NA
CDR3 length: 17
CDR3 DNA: TGTGCCAGCAGCTTACTACAAGGACAGACAACTAATGAAAAACTGTTTTTT
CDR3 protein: CASSLLQGQTTNEKLFF

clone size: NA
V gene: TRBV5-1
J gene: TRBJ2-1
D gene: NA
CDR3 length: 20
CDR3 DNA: TGCGCCAGCAGTCAGGAGGAGGGGGCGAATTCCCGGTCCCTTCACAATGAGCAGTTCTTC
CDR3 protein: CASSQEEGANSRSLHNEQFF

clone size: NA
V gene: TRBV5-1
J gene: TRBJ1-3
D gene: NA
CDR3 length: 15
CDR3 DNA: TGCGCCAGCAGCTGGGACACCCACTCTGGAAACACCATATATTTT
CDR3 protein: CASSWDTHSGNTIYF

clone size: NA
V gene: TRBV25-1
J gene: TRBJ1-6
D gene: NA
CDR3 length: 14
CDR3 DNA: TGTGCCAGCAAAGAACAGGGATTTTATTCACCCCTCCACTTT
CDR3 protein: CASKEQGFYSPLHF

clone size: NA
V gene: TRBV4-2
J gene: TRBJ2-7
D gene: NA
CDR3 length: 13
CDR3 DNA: TGTGCCAGCAGCCAAGATCTCGGGAACGAGCAGTACTTC
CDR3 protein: CASSQDLGNEQYF

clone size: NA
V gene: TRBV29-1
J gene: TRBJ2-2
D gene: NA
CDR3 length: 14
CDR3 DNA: TGCAGCGTTGATTTGGGGGCCAACACCGGGGAGCTGTTTTTT
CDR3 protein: CSVDLGANTGELFF

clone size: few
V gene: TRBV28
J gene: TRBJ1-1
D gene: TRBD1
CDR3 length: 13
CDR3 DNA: TGTGCCAGCAGTTTGAACAGGGGGACTGAAGCTTTCTTT
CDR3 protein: CASSLNRGTEAFF

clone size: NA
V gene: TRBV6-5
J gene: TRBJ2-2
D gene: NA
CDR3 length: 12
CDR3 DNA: TGTGCCTCGAGGGATGGCACCGGGGAGCTGTTTTTT
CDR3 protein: CASRDGTGELFF

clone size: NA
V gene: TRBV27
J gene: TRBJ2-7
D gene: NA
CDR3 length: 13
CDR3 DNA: TGTGCCAGCGGGAGCGGGCTCACCTACGAGCAGTACTTC
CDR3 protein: CASGSGLTYEQYF

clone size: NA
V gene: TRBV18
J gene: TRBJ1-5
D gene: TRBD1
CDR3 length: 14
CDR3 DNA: TGTGCCAGCTCACCTGGACAGGGTGGGCAGCCCCAGCATTTT
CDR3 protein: CASSPGQGGQPQHF

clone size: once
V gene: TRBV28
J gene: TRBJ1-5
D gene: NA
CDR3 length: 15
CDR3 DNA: TGTGCCTCACAGGGCCATGGTTCAGGCAATCAGCCCCAGCATTTT
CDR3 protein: CASQGHGSGNQPQHF

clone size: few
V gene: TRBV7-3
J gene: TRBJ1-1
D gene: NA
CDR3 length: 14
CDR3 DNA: TGTGCCAGCAGCTTCAGCGCGGGGAACGCTGAAGCTTTCTTT
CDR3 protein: CASSFSAGNAEAFF

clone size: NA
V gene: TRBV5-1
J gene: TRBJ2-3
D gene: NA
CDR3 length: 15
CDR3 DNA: TGCGCCAGCAGCTTGGAACCACATAACACAGATACGCAGTATTTT
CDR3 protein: CASSLEPHNTDTQYF

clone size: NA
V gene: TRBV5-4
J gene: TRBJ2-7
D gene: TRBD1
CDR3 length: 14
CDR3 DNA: TGTGCCAGCAGCTTGGAAGGGGGCCGCTACGAGCAGTACTTC
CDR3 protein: CASSLEGGRYEQYF

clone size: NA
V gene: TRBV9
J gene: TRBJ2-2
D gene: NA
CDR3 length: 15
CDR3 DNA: TGTGCCAGCAGCGTAGCTACAGGGCGGACCGGGGAGCTGTTTTTT
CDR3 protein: CASSVATGRTGELFF

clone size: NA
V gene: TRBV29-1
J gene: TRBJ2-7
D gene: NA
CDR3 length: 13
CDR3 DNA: TGCAGCGTTGGGCGGCGCGGGGCCTACGAGCAGTACTTC
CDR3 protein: CSVGRRGAYEQYF

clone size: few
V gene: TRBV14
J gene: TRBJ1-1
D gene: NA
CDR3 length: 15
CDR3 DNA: TGTGCCAGCAGCCAAGGCAGGTTACAGACCACTGAAGCTTTCTTT
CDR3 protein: CASSQGRLQTTEAFF

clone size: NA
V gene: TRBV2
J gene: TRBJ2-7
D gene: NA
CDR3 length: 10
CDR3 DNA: TGTGCCAGCAGACAGAGCGAGCAGTACTTC
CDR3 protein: CASRQSEQYF

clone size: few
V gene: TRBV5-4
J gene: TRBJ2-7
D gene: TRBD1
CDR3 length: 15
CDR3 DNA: TGTGCCAGCAGCATGACAGGGTCCGTCTCCTACGAGCAGTACTTC
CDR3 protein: CASSMTGSVSYEQYF

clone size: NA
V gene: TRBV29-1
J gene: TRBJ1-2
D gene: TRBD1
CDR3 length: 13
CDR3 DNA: TGCAGCGTAGGGACAGGAGCTAACTATGGCTACACCTTC
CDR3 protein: CSVGTGANYGYTF

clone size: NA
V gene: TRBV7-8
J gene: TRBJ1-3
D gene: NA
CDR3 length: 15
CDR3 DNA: TGTGCCAGCAGCTTGGACGGACTCTCTGGAAACACCATATATTTT
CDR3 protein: CASSLDGLSGNTIYF

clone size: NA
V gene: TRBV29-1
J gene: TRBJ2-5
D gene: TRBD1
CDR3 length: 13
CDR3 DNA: TGCAGCGCGGGACGGGACAGCCAAGAGACCCAGTACTTC
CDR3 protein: CSAGRDSQETQYF

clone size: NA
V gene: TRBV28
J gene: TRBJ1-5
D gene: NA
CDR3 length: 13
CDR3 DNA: TGTGCCAGCATCCGTTATAGCAATCAGCCCCAGCATTTT
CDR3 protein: CASIRYSNQPQHF

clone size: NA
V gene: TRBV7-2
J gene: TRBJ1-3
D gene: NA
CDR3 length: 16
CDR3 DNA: TGTGCCAGCAGCACAGGGCCCGGGTCCTCTGGAAACACCATATATTTT
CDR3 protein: CASSTGPGSSGNTIYF

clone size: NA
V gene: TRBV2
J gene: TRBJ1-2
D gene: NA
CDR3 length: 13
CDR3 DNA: TGTGCCAGCAGTGATCTACCGGGTAATGGCTACACCTTC
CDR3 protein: CASSDLPGNGYTF

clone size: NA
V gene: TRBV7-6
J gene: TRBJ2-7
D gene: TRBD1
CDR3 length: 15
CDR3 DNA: TGTGCCAGCAGCTTAGCGGGGACAGGGTCCGACGAGCAGTACTTC
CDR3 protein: CASSLAGTGSDEQYF

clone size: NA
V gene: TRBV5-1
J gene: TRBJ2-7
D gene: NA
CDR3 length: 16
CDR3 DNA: TGCGCCAGCAGCTTGGTGACCGGGACTCTCCCCTACGAGCAGTACTTC
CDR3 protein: CASSLVTGTLPYEQYF

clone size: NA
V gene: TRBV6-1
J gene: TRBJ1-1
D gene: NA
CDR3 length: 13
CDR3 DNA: TGTGCCAGCAGTGATAGGGGGAACACTGAAGCTTTCTTT
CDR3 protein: CASSDRGNTEAFF

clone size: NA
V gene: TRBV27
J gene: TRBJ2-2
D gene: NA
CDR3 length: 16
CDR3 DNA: TGTGCCAGCAGTCTTCGGCCGGGAACGAACACCGGGGAGCTGTTTTTT
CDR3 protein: CASSLRPGTNTGELFF

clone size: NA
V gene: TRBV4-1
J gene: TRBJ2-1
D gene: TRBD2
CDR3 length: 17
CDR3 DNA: TGCGCCAGCAGCCAAGAGGGTAGCGGGGGGCCATACAATGAGCAGTTCTTC
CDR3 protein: CASSQEGSGGPYNEQFF

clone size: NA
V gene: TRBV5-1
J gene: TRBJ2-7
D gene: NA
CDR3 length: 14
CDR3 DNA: TGCGCCAGCAGCAGGGCGGGCTACCCCTACGAGCAGTACTTC
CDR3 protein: CASSRAGYPYEQYF

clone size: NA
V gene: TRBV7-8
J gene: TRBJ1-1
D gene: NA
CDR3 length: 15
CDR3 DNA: TGTGCCAGCAGCTTAGGGAGCGGGGCGGGCACTGAAGCTTTCTTT
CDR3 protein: CASSLGSGAGTEAFF

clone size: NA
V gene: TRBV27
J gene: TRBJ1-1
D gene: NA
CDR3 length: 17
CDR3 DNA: TGTGCCAGCAGCTCGGAACCATTTGACAACCGGGGAGCTGAAGCTTTCTTT
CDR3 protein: CASSSEPFDNRGAEAFF